This T cell receptor (beta chain) was obtained from a study of T-cell reconstitution after alpha-beta-depleted transplantation in children. Preparation of the TCRbeta library was carried out with unique molecular identifiers. TCRdb ran MiXCR on the PCR reads and lists one entry per CDR3 protein. The table shows hundreds of thousands of distinct CDR3 sequences, with more than 15% occurring only once. This clonotype showed up just a few times. This CDR3 contains 14 residues. J gave up 2 bases and V 6 bases, and 6 bases lay outside the gene matches. Looked up from germline, CDR1 is SQVTM and CDR2 is ANQGSEA.

This clonotype was obtained from a male patient aged 2-15 years who had a stem cell transplant for acute lymphoblastic leukemia, so the T cells may come from the graft donor. The material was PBMCs, mostly from graft donor cells, obtained 360 days after TCRalphabeta/CD19-depleted stem cell transplant. This chain joins TRBV29-1 and TRBJ2-3; 9 bases are a match to TRBD2. The CDR3 nucleotides read TGCAGCGTCGAGCGGGGGGTCACCACAGATACGCAGTATTTT. Its translation: CSVERGVTTDTQYF.